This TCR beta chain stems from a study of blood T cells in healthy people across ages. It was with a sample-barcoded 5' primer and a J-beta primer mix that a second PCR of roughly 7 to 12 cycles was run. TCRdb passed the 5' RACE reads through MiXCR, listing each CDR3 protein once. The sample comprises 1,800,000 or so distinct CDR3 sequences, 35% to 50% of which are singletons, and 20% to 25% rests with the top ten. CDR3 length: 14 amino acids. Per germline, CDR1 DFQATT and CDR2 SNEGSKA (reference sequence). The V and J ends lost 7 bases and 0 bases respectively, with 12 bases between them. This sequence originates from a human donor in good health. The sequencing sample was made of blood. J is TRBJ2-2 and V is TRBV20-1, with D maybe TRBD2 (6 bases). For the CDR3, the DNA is TGCAGTGGTTGGGAGCGGGCGAACACCGGGGAGCTGTTTTTT. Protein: CSGWERANTGELFF.